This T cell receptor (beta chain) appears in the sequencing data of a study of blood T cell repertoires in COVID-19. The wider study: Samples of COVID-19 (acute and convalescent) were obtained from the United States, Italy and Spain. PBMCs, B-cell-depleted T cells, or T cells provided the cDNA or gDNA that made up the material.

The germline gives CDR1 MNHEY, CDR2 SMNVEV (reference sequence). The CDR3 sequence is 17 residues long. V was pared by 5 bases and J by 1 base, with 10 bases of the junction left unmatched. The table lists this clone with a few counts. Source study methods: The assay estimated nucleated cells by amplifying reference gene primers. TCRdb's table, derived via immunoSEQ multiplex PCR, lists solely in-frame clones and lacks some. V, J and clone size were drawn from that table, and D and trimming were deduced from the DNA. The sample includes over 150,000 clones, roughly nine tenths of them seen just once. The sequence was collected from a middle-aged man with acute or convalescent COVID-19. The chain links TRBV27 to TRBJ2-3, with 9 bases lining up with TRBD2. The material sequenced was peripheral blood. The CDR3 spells CASSVAGGRARTDTQYF. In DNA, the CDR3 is TGTGCCAGCAGTGTAGCGGGCGGGAGGGCTCGCACAGATACGCAGTATTTT.